The table lists the clone carrying this T cell receptor beta chain with a few counts. The target antigen is unknown. The data belong to a study of early T cells in non-severe SARS-CoV-2 infection. At the level of the study: Sequenced bulk RNA came from whole blood that was unsorted, and chains were unpaired. General observations from the study: VDJdb matches were skewed toward anti-spike CD8 T cell responses.

Attachment of unique molecular identifiers was made to individual cDNA molecules. MiXCR was run by TCRdb on the 5' RACE reads, yielding one entry per CDR3 protein. Of around 78,000 distinct CDR3 sequences in the sample, over 11% were seen once. The CDR3 has 15 amino acids. CDR1 SGHKS and CDR2 YYEKEE come from the germline V gene (reference sequence). After removal of 2 bases from V and 4 bases from J, the junction contained 5 bases not matched to a gene. The chain has TRBV5-5 and TRBJ2-1, with 8 bases that match TRBD2. Sequenced input: whole blood. This receptor was taken from an adult who was a healthcare worker with PCR-confirmed SARS-CoV-2 infection or an uninfected control (not recorded which). The CDR3 region is CASSFRPSGYNEQFF. CDR3 bases: TGTGCCAGCAGCTTTCGTCCTAGCGGGTACAATGAGCAGTTCTTC.